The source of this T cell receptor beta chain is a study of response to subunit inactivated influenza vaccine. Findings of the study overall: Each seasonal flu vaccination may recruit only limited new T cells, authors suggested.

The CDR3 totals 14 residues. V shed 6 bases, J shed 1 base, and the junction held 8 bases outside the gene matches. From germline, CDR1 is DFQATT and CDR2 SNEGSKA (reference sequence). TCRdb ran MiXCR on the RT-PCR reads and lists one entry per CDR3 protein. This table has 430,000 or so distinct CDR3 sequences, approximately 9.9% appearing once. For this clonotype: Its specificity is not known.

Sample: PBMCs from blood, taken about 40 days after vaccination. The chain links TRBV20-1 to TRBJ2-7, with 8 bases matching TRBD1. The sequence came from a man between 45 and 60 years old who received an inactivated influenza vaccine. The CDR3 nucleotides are TGCAGTGCCGTCGGGACAGGTCGATCCTACGAGCAGTACTTC. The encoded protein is CSAVGTGRSYEQYF.